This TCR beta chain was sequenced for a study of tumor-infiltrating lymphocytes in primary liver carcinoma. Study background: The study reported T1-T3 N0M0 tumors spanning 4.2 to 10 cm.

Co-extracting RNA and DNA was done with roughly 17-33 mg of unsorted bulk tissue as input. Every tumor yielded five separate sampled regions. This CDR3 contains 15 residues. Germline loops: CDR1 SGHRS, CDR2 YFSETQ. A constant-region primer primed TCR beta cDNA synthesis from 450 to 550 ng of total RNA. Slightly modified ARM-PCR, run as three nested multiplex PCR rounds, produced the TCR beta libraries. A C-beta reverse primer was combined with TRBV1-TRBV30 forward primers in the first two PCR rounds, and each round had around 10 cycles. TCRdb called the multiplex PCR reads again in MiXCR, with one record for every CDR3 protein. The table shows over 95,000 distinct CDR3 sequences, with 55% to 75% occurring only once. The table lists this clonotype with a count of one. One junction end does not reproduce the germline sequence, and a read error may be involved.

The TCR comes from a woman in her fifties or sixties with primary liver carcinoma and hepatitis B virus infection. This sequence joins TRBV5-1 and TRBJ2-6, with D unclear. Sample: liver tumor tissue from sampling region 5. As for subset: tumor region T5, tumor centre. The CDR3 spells CASSLTVSEANVLTF. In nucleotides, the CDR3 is TGCGCCAGCAGCCTGACCGTCTCTGAGGCCAACGTCCTGACTTTC.